A selection of T cell receptor beta chains follows, all from one sample in a study of beta chain features in type 1 diabetes. The table came from immunoSEQ multiplex PCR; TCRdb's copy has only in-frame clones and leaves some out. The sample carries some 640,000 clones, 11% to 15% recorded once. The specimen sequenced was naive CD4+ T cells from blood. The origin of the receptors is a young man with type 1 diabetes. Both conserved end residues are part of each CDR3. D genes are given only for firm matches. Clone size, where shown, is once, few, many, or a class for clones that have expanded.

cdr3_nt: TGTGCCAGCAGTGAACATCCTGGACTCCCACAAGAGACCCAGTACTTC
cdr3_aa: CASSEHPGLPQETQYF
j_call: TRBJ2-5
v_call: TRBV25-1
clone_size: few
d_call: -

cdr3_nt: TGCAGCGTTCAAACTGAGAGCTACGAGCAGTACTTC
cdr3_aa: CSVQTESYEQYF
j_call: TRBJ2-7
v_call: TRBV29-1
clone_size: -
d_call: -

cdr3_nt: TGTGCCACGACCTCCTCCGTTGGCTACGAGCAGTACTTC
cdr3_aa: CATTSSVGYEQYF
j_call: TRBJ2-7
v_call: TRBV6-5
clone_size: -
d_call: -

cdr3_nt: TGTGCCTGGAGTGGCTCTAGCACAGATACGCAGTATTTT
cdr3_aa: CAWSGSSTDTQYF
j_call: TRBJ2-3
v_call: TRBV30
clone_size: -
d_call: -

cdr3_nt: TGTGCCAGCAGTTACCAAGGCGGGAGCTCCTACAATGAGCAGTTCTTC
cdr3_aa: CASSYQGGSSYNEQFF
j_call: TRBJ2-1
v_call: TRBV6-5
clone_size: few
d_call: TRBD2

cdr3_nt: TGTGCCTGGAAATTAACAGGGGGCGGCTACACCTTC
cdr3_aa: CAWKLTGGGYTF
j_call: TRBJ1-2
v_call: TRBV30
clone_size: -
d_call: TRBD1

cdr3_nt: TGTGCCAGCAGTTTACCCCTACTGAGCTATGGCTACACCTTC
cdr3_aa: CASSLPLLSYGYTF
j_call: TRBJ1-2
v_call: TRBV28
clone_size: few
d_call: -

cdr3_nt: TGTGCCAGCAGCTTCTGGCAGGGGAGAGAGACCCAGTACTTC
cdr3_aa: CASSFWQGRETQYF
j_call: TRBJ2-5
v_call: TRBV5-6
clone_size: -
d_call: -

cdr3_nt: TGTGCCAGCAGCTTAAGAGGCGGAGGTAGCTACGAGCAGTACTTC
cdr3_aa: CASSLRGGGSYEQYF
j_call: TRBJ2-7
v_call: TRBV7-2
clone_size: few
d_call: -

cdr3_nt: TGTGCCAGCAGCAGAACTGGGGAGGAAGAGACCCAGTACTTC
cdr3_aa: CASSRTGEEETQYF
j_call: TRBJ2-5
v_call: TRBV5-4
clone_size: few
d_call: -

cdr3_nt: TGCGCCAGCAGCGGGGTAGCGGGACAGAAGCCGTTTACAGATACGCAGTATTTT
cdr3_aa: CASSGVAGQKPFTDTQYF
j_call: TRBJ2-3
v_call: TRBV5-1
clone_size: few
d_call: -

cdr3_nt: TGTGCCAGCAGTCGCACATTGGGACAGGGGCTCCTCGAGCAGTACTTC
cdr3_aa: CASSRTLGQGLLEQYF
j_call: TRBJ2-7
v_call: TRBV27
clone_size: -
d_call: TRBD1

cdr3_nt: TGTGCCAGCAGTTTATCGATCAGCAGTTACAATGAGCAGTTCTTC
cdr3_aa: CASSLSISSYNEQFF
j_call: TRBJ2-1
v_call: TRBV28
clone_size: few
d_call: -

cdr3_nt: TGTGCCATCAGTGCGGAGGGGTACTCTGGGGCCAACGTCCTGACTTTC
cdr3_aa: CAISAEGYSGANVLTF
j_call: TRBJ2-6
v_call: TRBV10-3
clone_size: few
d_call: -

cdr3_nt: TGTGCCAGCAGCCCTGGACAGGTCATTACTGAAGCTTTCTTT
cdr3_aa: CASSPGQVITEAFF
j_call: TRBJ1-1
v_call: TRBV28
clone_size: -
d_call: TRBD1

cdr3_nt: TGTGCCAGCCGGTTGCGGGAGGGTAATGAGCAGTTCTTC
cdr3_aa: CASRLREGNEQFF
j_call: TRBJ2-1
v_call: TRBV6-4
clone_size: few
d_call: TRBD2

cdr3_nt: TGTGCCAGCAGTCCCGCGGGGAACCTTTTCTCCTACGAGCAGTACTTC
cdr3_aa: CASSPAGNLFSYEQYF
j_call: TRBJ2-7
v_call: TRBV28
clone_size: -
d_call: -

cdr3_nt: TGTGCCAGCAGTACCGGGACATCTGGGGCCAACGTCCTGACTTTC
cdr3_aa: CASSTGTSGANVLTF
j_call: TRBJ2-6
v_call: TRBV6-5
clone_size: -
d_call: -

cdr3_nt: TGCGCCAGCAGCTTGGTGACAGGGTCCTACAATGAGCAGTTCTTC
cdr3_aa: CASSLVTGSYNEQFF
j_call: TRBJ2-1
v_call: TRBV5-1
clone_size: -
d_call: TRBD1

cdr3_nt: TGTGCCACCAGCAGAGTACAGGGATATCAGCCCCAGCATTTT
cdr3_aa: CATSRVQGYQPQHF
j_call: TRBJ1-5
v_call: TRBV15
clone_size: -
d_call: -

cdr3_nt: TGTGTGACAGGGAAAAACACTGAAGCTTTCTTT
cdr3_aa: CVTGKNTEAFF
j_call: TRBJ1-1
v_call: TRBV6-5
clone_size: -
d_call: TRBD1

cdr3_nt: TGTGCCAGCAGCTCCAGGGGGAGGCCTGAAGCTTTCTTT
cdr3_aa: CASSSRGRPEAFF
j_call: TRBJ1-1
v_call: TRBV7-2
clone_size: few
d_call: TRBD1

cdr3_nt: TGTGCCAGCAGTTTACGAGGACTAGCGGGAAACGAGCAGTACTTC
cdr3_aa: CASSLRGLAGNEQYF
j_call: TRBJ2-7
v_call: TRBV6-6
clone_size: -
d_call: TRBD2

cdr3_nt: TGTGCCAGCAGCCAAGGCTGGCAGGGGTCACATGGCTACACCTTC
cdr3_aa: CASSQGWQGSHGYTF
j_call: TRBJ1-2
v_call: TRBV4-2
clone_size: -
d_call: -

cdr3_nt: TGCGCCAGCAGCTGGGACCCCAGCTCCTACAATGAGCAGTTCTTC
cdr3_aa: CASSWDPSSYNEQFF
j_call: TRBJ2-1
v_call: TRBV5-1
clone_size: -
d_call: -

cdr3_nt: TGTGCCAGCACCCGGGAGGTATCCTACAATGAGCAGTTCTTC
cdr3_aa: CASTREVSYNEQFF
j_call: TRBJ2-1
v_call: TRBV2
clone_size: few
d_call: TRBD2

cdr3_nt: TGCGCCAGCAGCTTGGAGGCAATAGCGGGAGGAAATGAGCAGTTCTTC
cdr3_aa: CASSLEAIAGGNEQFF
j_call: TRBJ2-1
v_call: TRBV5-1
clone_size: few
d_call: TRBD2

cdr3_nt: TGTGCCAGCAGCTTGGGGGTAGACGGTTTGCGCAATGAGCAGTTCTTC
cdr3_aa: CASSLGVDGLRNEQFF
j_call: TRBJ2-1
v_call: TRBV5-6
clone_size: once
d_call: -

cdr3_nt: TGTGCCAGCAGTTCCGGGCCGGGACAAACAGACTTC
cdr3_aa: CASSSGPGQTDF
j_call: TRBJ2-5
v_call: TRBV6-5
clone_size: few
d_call: -

cdr3_nt: TGTGCCAGCAGCCCCCCAACGAACACCGGGGAGCTGTTTTTT
cdr3_aa: CASSPPTNTGELFF
j_call: TRBJ2-2
v_call: TRBV7-2
clone_size: -
d_call: -

cdr3_nt: TGTGCCAGCAGTGTTCTTAGCGGACGGACCTATGGCTACACCTTC
cdr3_aa: CASSVLSGRTYGYTF
j_call: TRBJ1-2
v_call: TRBV28
clone_size: few
d_call: -

cdr3_nt: TGTGCCAGCAGTCCCCAGGGACAGCCCTGGCGGGCTTTCTTT
cdr3_aa: CASSPQGQPWRAFF
j_call: TRBJ1-1
v_call: TRBV28
clone_size: few
d_call: TRBD1

cdr3_nt: TGCGCCAGCAGTCAAGGTTTGCAGCCGAAGGGGAGAAACACAGATACGCAGTATTTT
cdr3_aa: CASSQGLQPKGRNTDTQYF
j_call: TRBJ2-3
v_call: TRBV23-1
clone_size: few
d_call: -

cdr3_nt: TGTGCCAGCAGTGAATTGGCAGTCCACGAGCAGTACTTC
cdr3_aa: CASSELAVHEQYF
j_call: TRBJ2-7
v_call: TRBV25-1
clone_size: -
d_call: -

cdr3_nt: TGTGCCTGGAGGCCTTCGGATCCCAGAACCTCCTACGAGCAGTACTTC
cdr3_aa: CAWRPSDPRTSYEQYF
j_call: TRBJ2-7
v_call: TRBV30
clone_size: -
d_call: -

cdr3_nt: TGTGCCAGCAGTTTCGGGGTCACAGATACGCAGTATTTT
cdr3_aa: CASSFGVTDTQYF
j_call: TRBJ2-3
v_call: TRBV28
clone_size: -
d_call: -

cdr3_nt: TGTGCCAGCGCTGGACTAGCGGGAGTATCAGATACGCAGTATTTT
cdr3_aa: CASAGLAGVSDTQYF
j_call: TRBJ2-3
v_call: TRBV19
clone_size: -
d_call: TRBD2

cdr3_nt: TGTGCCAGCAGTGAGGTACCCGGATCCTACGAGCAGTACTTC
cdr3_aa: CASSEVPGSYEQYF
j_call: TRBJ2-7
v_call: TRBV2
clone_size: -
d_call: -

cdr3_nt: TGTGCCAGCGTCAATGAGGGACACCCGGCGGAGCCCCAGCATTTT
cdr3_aa: CASVNEGHPAEPQHF
j_call: TRBJ1-5
v_call: TRBV7-9
clone_size: -
d_call: -

cdr3_nt: TGTGCCAGCAGTCAACGGCAAGGGACTGGGTATGGCTACACCTTC
cdr3_aa: CASSQRQGTGYGYTF
j_call: TRBJ1-2
v_call: TRBV27
clone_size: -
d_call: -

cdr3_nt: TGTGCCAGCAGCGCCGGGACTAGCGGGAGTGTTCAAGAGACCCAGTACTTC
cdr3_aa: CASSAGTSGSVQETQYF
j_call: TRBJ2-5
v_call: TRBV9
clone_size: few
d_call: TRBD2

cdr3_nt: TGTGCCAGCAGTTACGAGTTAAGGGGTGGCACTGAAGCTTTCTTT
cdr3_aa: CASSYELRGGTEAFF
j_call: TRBJ1-1
v_call: TRBV6-5
clone_size: -
d_call: -

cdr3_nt: TGTGCCACCTCAATAGCGGGTTCCTACAATGAGCAGTTCTTC
cdr3_aa: CATSIAGSYNEQFF
j_call: TRBJ2-1
v_call: TRBV15
clone_size: few
d_call: TRBD2

cdr3_nt: TGCAGCGTTTTGATGGGACTAGCGGGAGAGACCCAGTACTTC
cdr3_aa: CSVLMGLAGETQYF
j_call: TRBJ2-5
v_call: TRBV29-1
clone_size: few
d_call: TRBD2

cdr3_nt: TGTGCCAGCTCACCTCTTGAGGGCGGCTATGGCTACACCTTC
cdr3_aa: CASSPLEGGYGYTF
j_call: TRBJ1-2
v_call: TRBV18
clone_size: -
d_call: -

cdr3_nt: TGTGCCAGCAGCTTAGTTTCTAGCTACGAGCAGTACTTC
cdr3_aa: CASSLVSSYEQYF
j_call: TRBJ2-7
v_call: TRBV7-9
clone_size: -
d_call: -

cdr3_nt: TGCGCCAGCAGCTTTCTAGCGGGGTACTCCTACAATGAGCAGTTCTTC
cdr3_aa: CASSFLAGYSYNEQFF
j_call: TRBJ2-1
v_call: TRBV5-1
clone_size: few
d_call: TRBD2

cdr3_nt: TGTGCCAGCAGCTTGGCGGGACAGGGTGGGAAGTTCTTC
cdr3_aa: CASSLAGQGGKFF
j_call: TRBJ2-1
v_call: TRBV7-2
clone_size: few
d_call: TRBD1

cdr3_nt: TGTGCCAGCAGCTTGAAAGAGACCCAGTACTTC
cdr3_aa: CASSLKETQYF
j_call: TRBJ2-5
v_call: TRBV5-6
clone_size: few
d_call: -

cdr3_nt: TGCGCCAGCAGCCACACCTGGACAGGAAGCAACTATGGCTACACCTTC
cdr3_aa: CASSHTWTGSNYGYTF
j_call: TRBJ1-2
v_call: TRBV4-3
clone_size: -
d_call: TRBD1

cdr3_nt: TGTGCCAGCAGTGAATTCGCCGGACCCAATCAGCCCCAGCATTTT
cdr3_aa: CASSEFAGPNQPQHF
j_call: TRBJ1-5
v_call: TRBV2
clone_size: few
d_call: -

cdr3_nt: TGTGCCAGCTCACCACCGGGACTAGCTCTTGAGACCCAGTACTTC
cdr3_aa: CASSPPGLALETQYF
j_call: TRBJ2-5
v_call: TRBV18
clone_size: few
d_call: TRBD2